One sample yielded the 18 T cell receptor beta chains listed below, sequenced in a study of CD8 T cells in Susac syndrome. The authors reverse transcribed roughly 0.5 to 1 ug RNA with random hexamers. TCRdb passed the immunoSEQ multiplex PCR reads through MiXCR, listing each CDR3 protein once. This sample has approximately 79,000 distinct CDR3 sequences; over 85% occur once, and the top ten carry 0.4% to 0.55%. Input material: CD8+ T cells from PBMCs. These receptors all come from a human donor with Susac syndrome.

The chain employs TRBV11-2 and TRBJ1-3; no clear D gene. CDR1 and CDR2 (germline): SGHAT, FQNNGV. Between the trimmed V and J ends, which lost 1 base and 4 bases, there was a span of 14 bases. The CDR3 contains 16 residues. CDR3 region: CASSLAPRSRGNTIYF. The CDR3 DNA follows: TGTGCCAGCAGCTTAGCACCCCGGTCGAGGGGAAACACCATATATTTT.

This chain uses TRBV12-3 or TRBV12-4 with TRBJ2-7; 9 positions match TRBD1. The V gene end was trimmed by 6 bases and the J gene end by 4 bases; junction bases not matched to a gene: 4. This CDR3 is 13 amino acids long. The CDR3 DNA follows: TGTGCCAGCAGCTCTGACAGGGGGTACGAGCAGTACTTC. Its protein is CASSSDRGYEQYF.

The chain employs TRBV5-4 and TRBJ1-2; D is possibly TRBD1 (5 bases). Trimming left V 7 bases short and J 7 bases short, with 17 bases between. Germline V gene lookup returns CDR1 SGHNT and CDR2 YYREEE (reference sequence). This CDR3 is 13 amino acids long. CDR3 in amino acids: CASPGEGTSGYTF. The DNA for the CDR3 is TGTGCCAGCCCCGGTGAAGGGACGAGTGGCTACACCTTC.

J is TRBJ1-5 and V is TRBV19, with 7 bases matching TRBD1. The CDR3 is made up of 14 amino acids. Per the germline V gene, CDR1 is LNHDA and CDR2 is SQIVND (reference sequence). J gave up 5 bases and V 3 bases, and 4 bases lay outside the gene matches. DNA of the CDR3: TGTGCCAGTAGTATTGGACAGGACGATCAGCCCCAGCATTTT. It encodes CASSIGQDDQPQHF.

The J gene is TRBJ2-3, the V gene TRBV6-2 or TRBV6-3; D ambiguous. The CDR3 runs 13 residues. The germline CDR1 and CDR2 sequences are MNHEY and SVGEGT. V lost 4 bases and J lost 14, with 19 bases in between. The CDR3 sequence is CASSSVQPVIRYF. DNA of the CDR3: TGTGCCAGCAGTTCCGTACAACCCGTAATTAGGTATTTT.

This sequence joins TRBV19 and TRBJ2-2; D unclear. V gave up 5 bases and J gave up 7 bases, with 5 bases separating them. Germline V gene sequence: CDR1 LNHDA, CDR2 SQIVND (reference sequence). CDR3 length equals 11 residues. This CDR3 reads CASSVFGELFF. The CDR3 region has the DNA TGTGCCAGTAGTGTTTTCGGGGAGCTGTTTTTT.

This chain uses TRBV30 with TRBJ2-1; 10 bases are a match to TRBD2. With 2 bases clipped from V and 5 bases from J, the junction kept 15 bases outside the gene matches. Germline CDR1 is GTSNPN and CDR2 is SVGIG (reference sequence). This CDR3 comprises 18 residues. The CDR3 DNA reads as TGTGCCTGGAGTCCGAATTTCCCTAGCGGGAGAGGGGACAATGAGCAGTTCTTC. Translation gives CAWSPNFPSGRGDNEQFF.

The V gene is TRBV29-1, the J gene TRBJ2-7; maybe TRBD2 (5 bases). The V and J ends lost 7 bases and 3 bases respectively, with 16 bases between them. Germline loops: CDR1 SQVTM, CDR2 ANQGSEA. The CDR3 sequence is 13 residues long. The DNA of the CDR3 is TGCAGCGGTACCCTGCCGGGGAGCTACGAGCAGTACTTC. It specifies CSGTLPGSYEQYF.

The CDR3 reads CASSHGLAGPPEDSTQYF. The CDR3 DNA reads as TGTGCCAGCAGCCACGGACTAGCGGGACCACCCGAGGATAGTACGCAGTATTTT. The V call is TRBV7-2, the J call TRBJ2-3; TRBD2 matches 12 bases. V shed 5 bases and J 8 bases; nucleotides not matched to a gene: 17. The CDR3 is made up of 18 amino acids. Germline CDR1 reads SGHTA; CDR2 reads FQGNSA.

The chain links TRBV7-2 to TRBJ2-5; D is possibly TRBD2 (5 bases). Germline CDR1 SGHTA, CDR2 FQGNSA. This CDR3 contains 19 residues. The germline V and J ends were trimmed by 1 base and 4 bases, with 25 bases remaining between them. The CDR3 reads CASSLGFPHQASGRETQYF. CDR3 DNA sequence: TGTGCCAGCAGCTTAGGGTTCCCTCATCAGGCCAGCGGACGAGAGACCCAGTACTTC.

This chain joins TRBV7-6 and TRBJ2-5, with 9 bases aligning to TRBD1. Germline V CDR1 and CDR2: SGHVS, FNYEAQ. The CDR3 is made up of 13 amino acids. J lost 5 bases, V lost 6 bases, and 4 bases had no gene match. The CDR3 nucleotides are TGTGCCAGCAGTGGGGGACAGGGTGAGACCCAGTACTTC. Its translation is CASSGGQGETQYF.

The V and J genes are TRBV20-1 and TRBJ2-2; no firm D call. The CDR3 is 12 amino acids. Trimming shortened V by 4 bases and J by 0 bases, and 3 bases separated the two germline ends. From germline, CDR1 is DFQATT and CDR2 SNEGSKA (reference sequence). CDR3 in amino acids: CSATPNTGELFF. CDR3 sequence (DNA): TGCAGTGCTACTCCGAACACCGGGGAGCTGTTTTTT.

The chain joins TRBV4-2 to TRBJ2-7; possibly TRBD2 for D (5 bases). Germline assignment: CDR1 LGHNA and CDR2 YNFKEQ. The CDR3 extends over 14 amino acids. Between the trimmed V and J ends, which lost 5 bases and 3 bases, there was a span of 14 bases. CDR3: CASSFPGSGYEQYF. CDR3 DNA: TGTGCCAGCAGCTTTCCGGGATCGGGCTACGAGCAGTACTTC.

V usage is TRBV27 and J usage is TRBJ2-3; D unclear. Between the trimmed V and J ends, which lost 3 bases and 2 bases, there was a span of 9 bases. The length of the CDR3 is 14 residues. Per the germline V gene, CDR1 is MNHEY and CDR2 is SMNVEV (reference sequence). For the CDR3, the DNA is TGTGCCAGCAGTTTGTTCAGGTTCACAGATACGCAGTATTTT. Residues: CASSLFRFTDTQYF.

The chain carries TRBV7-2 and TRBJ1-1, with D tentatively TRBD1 (5 bases). V lost 3 bases and J lost 7, with 12 bases in between. The CDR3 has 13 amino acids. Germline values: CDR1 SGHTA, CDR2 FQGNSA. The CDR3 loop reads CASSFQGDREAFF. The CDR3 region has the DNA TGTGCCAGCAGCTTTCAGGGTGATCGTGAAGCTTTCTTT.

This chain uses TRBV19 with TRBJ1-1, with D tentatively TRBD1 (6 bases). This CDR3 has 13 amino acids. The V end lost 8 bases, the J end lost 2 bases, and 12 bases lay between the germline ends. Germline loops: CDR1 LNHDA, CDR2 SQIVND (reference sequence). This CDR3 reads CASGRGANTEAFF. The CDR3 coding sequence is TGTGCCAGTGGAAGGGGGGCTAACACTGAAGCTTTCTTT.

This chain joins TRBV12-3 or TRBV12-4 and TRBJ2-3; TRBD2 agrees at 9 bases. The CDR3 totals 15 residues. V was pared by 6 bases and J by 3 bases, with 7 bases of the junction left unmatched. DNA of the CDR3: TGTGCCAGCAGGGATTCGGCGGGAGGGACAGATACGCAGTATTTT. This encodes CASRDSAGGTDTQYF.

The chain couples TRBV12-3 or TRBV12-4 to TRBJ2-5; a possible D gene is TRBD1 (6 bases). Trimming removed 3 bases from V and 5 bases from J, with 16 bases in between. CDR3 length: 15 residues. CDR3 sequence reads: CASSFARGGSETQYF. The CDR3 bases are TGTGCCAGCAGTTTTGCCAGGGGTGGTAGTGAGACCCAGTACTTC.